The entry below gives a single T cell receptor (beta chain) sequence along with its context. This entry belongs to a study of Ad26.COV2.S vaccination and SARS-CoV-2 variants. The CDR3 is 14 amino acids. Germline V CDR1 and CDR2: SGHTA, FQGNSA. Trimming took 3 bases from V and 5 from J; bases not matched to a gene: 6. Treatment here: about 20 received Ad26.COV2.S at low or high dose, single or two shots; 5 received placebo; per-sample allocation not given. It was on day 63 after the first vaccine or placebo injection that samples were taken. Assay used: immunoSEQ multiplex PCR; TCRdb lists only in-frame clones, some missing. The data hold hundreds of thousands of clones, with roughly nine tenths observed a single time.

The genes are TRBV7-2 and TRBJ2-5, with TRBD2 matching over 7 bases. This specimen was peripheral blood, taken in a trial of Ad26.COV2.S vaccine versus placebo. This clonotype was sampled from a person between 18 and 65 years old who received the Ad26.COV2.S COVID-19 vaccine or a placebo. The CDR3 spells CASSLGRGGETQYF. CDR3 bases: TGTGCCAGCAGCTTGGGGAGGGGAGGGGAGACCCAGTACTTC.